This TCR beta chain emerged from a study of blood T cell repertoires in COVID-19. Study-wide context: Spain, Italy and the United States supplied samples that represented acute and convalescent COVID-19. T cells, B-cell-depleted T cells, or PBMCs provided the cDNA or gDNA that served as material.

Original data processing: Quantification of nucleated cells was approximated via reference gene primer amplification. TCRdb keeps only in-frame clones here, not all; method: immunoSEQ multiplex PCR. The V and J calls and clone size were taken over from that table, and D and trimming were inferred from the DNA. The sample consists of a few hundred thousand clones, around 81% of them appearing once. Trimming took off 0 bases at V and 6 bases at J, with 12 bases between the two ends. In germline, CDR1 is SGDLS, CDR2 YYNGEE. This CDR3 region has 14 residues. Cohort assignment relied on participant-reported clinical history.

This TCR was sampled from a man between 45 and 60 years old who had recovered from COVID-19. This chain links TRBV9 with TRBJ1-1, with D perhaps TRBD1 (5 bases). What was sequenced was PBMCs or T cells enriched from blood (not recorded which). For the CDR3, the DNA is TGTGCCAGCAGCGTAGCCCAGGGAGGGTCTGAAGCTTTCTTT. It translates to CASSVAQGGSEAFF.